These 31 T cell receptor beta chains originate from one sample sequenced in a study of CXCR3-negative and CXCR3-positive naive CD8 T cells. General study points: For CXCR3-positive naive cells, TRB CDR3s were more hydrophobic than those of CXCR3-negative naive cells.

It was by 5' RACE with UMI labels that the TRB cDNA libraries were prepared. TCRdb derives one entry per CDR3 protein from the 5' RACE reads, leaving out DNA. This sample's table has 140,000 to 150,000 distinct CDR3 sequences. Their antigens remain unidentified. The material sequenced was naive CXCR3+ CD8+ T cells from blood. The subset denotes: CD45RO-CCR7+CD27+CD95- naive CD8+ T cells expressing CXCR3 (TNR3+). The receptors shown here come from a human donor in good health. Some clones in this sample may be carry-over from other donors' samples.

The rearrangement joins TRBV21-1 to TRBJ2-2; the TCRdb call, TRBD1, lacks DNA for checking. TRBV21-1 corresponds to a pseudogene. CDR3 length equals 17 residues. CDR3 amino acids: CASSNKDRGRLSGELFF.

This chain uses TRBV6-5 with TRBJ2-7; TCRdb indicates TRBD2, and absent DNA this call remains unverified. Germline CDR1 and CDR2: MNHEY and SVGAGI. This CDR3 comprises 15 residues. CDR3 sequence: CASSLPGTSGGEQYF.

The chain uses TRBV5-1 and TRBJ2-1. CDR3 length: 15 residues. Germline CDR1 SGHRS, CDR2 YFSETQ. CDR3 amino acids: CASSLARRTYNEQFF.

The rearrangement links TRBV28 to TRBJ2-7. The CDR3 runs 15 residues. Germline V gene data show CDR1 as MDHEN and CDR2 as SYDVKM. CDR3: CASSNTRSASYEQYF. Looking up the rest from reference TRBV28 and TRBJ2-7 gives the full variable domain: DVKVTQSSRYLVKRTGEKVFLECVQDMDHENMFWYRQDPGLGLRLIYFSYDVKMKEKGDIPEGYSVSREKKERFSLILESASTNQTSMYLCASSNTRSASYEQYFGPGTRLTVT.

The CDR3 sequence is CASSSTFRTEAFF. This rearrangement joins TRBV7-2 to TRBJ1-1. From germline, CDR1 is SGHTA and CDR2 FQGNSA. The CDR3 consists of 13 residues.

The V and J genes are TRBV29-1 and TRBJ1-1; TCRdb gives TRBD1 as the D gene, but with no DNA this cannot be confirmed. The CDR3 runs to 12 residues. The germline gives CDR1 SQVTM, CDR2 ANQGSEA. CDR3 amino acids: CSVGGQGHEAFF.

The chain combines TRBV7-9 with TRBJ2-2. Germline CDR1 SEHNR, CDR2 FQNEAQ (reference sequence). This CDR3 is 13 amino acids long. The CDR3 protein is CASSPPPSGELFF.

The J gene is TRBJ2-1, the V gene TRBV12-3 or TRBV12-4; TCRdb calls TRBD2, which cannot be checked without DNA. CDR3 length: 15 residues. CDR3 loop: CASTLSGEGYNEQFF.

The CDR3 sequence: CSVERRGQEDTQYF. The V call is TRBV29-1, the J call TRBJ2-3; checking the TCRdb D call of TRBD1 is not possible without DNA. This CDR3 region has 14 residues. Per germline, CDR1 SQVTM and CDR2 ANQGSEA.

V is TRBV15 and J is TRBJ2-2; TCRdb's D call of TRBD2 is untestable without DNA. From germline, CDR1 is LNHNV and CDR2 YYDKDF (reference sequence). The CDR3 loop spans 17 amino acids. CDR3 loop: CATLWRLAFSWTGELFF.

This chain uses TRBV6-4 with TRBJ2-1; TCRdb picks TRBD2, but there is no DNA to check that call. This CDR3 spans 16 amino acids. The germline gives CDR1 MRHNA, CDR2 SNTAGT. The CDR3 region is CASSESGLAVYNEQFF.

The CDR3 region is CPSSVQGKDTQYF. The chain has TRBV9 and TRBJ2-3; TCRdb calls TRBD1, which cannot be checked without DNA. Germline V gives CDR1 SGDLS, CDR2 YYNGEE. This CDR3 has 13 amino acids. The full variable domain, in which reference TRBV9 and TRBJ2-3 provide the parts outside the CDR3, is DSGVTQTPKHLITATGQRVTLRCSPRSGDLSVYWYQQSLDQGLQFLIQYYNGEERAKGNILERFSAQQFPDLHSELNLSSLELGDSALYFCPSSVQGKDTQYFGPGTRLTVL.

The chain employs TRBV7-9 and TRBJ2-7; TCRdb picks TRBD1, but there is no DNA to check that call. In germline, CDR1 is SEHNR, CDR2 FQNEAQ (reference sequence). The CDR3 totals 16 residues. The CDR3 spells CASSEHPDGSSYEQYF.

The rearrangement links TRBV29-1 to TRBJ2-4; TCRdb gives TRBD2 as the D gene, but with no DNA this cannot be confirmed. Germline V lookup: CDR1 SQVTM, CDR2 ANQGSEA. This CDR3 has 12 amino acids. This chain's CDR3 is CSVLSARNIQYF.

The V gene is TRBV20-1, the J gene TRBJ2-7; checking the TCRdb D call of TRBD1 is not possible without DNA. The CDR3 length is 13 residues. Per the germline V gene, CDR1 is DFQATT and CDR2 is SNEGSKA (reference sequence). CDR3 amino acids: CSAAGTGAYEQYF.

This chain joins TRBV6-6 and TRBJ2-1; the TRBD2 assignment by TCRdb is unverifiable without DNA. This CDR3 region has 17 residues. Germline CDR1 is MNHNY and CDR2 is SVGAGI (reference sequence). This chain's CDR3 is CASSYSLQASGSNEQFF.

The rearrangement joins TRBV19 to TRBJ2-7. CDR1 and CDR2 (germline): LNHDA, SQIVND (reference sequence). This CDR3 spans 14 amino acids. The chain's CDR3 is CASSMTSSSYEQYF.

Here the CDR3 reads CASSFGNNEQFF. The chain couples TRBV6-5 to TRBJ2-1. The CDR3 spans 12 residues. CDR1 and CDR2 from the germline V gene are MNHEY and SVGAGI.

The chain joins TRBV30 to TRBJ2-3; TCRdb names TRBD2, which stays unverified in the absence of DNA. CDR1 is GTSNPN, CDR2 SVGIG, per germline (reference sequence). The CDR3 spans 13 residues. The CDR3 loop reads CAWSPLPTDTQYF.

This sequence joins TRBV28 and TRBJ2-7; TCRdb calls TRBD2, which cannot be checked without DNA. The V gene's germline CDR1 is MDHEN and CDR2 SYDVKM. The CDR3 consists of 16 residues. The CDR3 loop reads CASSSSLAGLVYEQYF.

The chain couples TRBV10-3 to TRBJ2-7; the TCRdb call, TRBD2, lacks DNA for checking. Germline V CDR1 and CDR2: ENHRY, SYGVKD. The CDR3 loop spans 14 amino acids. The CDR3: CAISPGLAAYEQYF.

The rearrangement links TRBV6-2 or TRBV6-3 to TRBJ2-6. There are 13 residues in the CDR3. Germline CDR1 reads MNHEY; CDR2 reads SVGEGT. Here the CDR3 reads CASSISGANVLTF.

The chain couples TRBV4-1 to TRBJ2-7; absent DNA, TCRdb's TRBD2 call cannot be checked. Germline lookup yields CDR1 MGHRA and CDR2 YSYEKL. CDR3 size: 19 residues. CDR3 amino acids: CASSQDRAERGARFDEQYF.

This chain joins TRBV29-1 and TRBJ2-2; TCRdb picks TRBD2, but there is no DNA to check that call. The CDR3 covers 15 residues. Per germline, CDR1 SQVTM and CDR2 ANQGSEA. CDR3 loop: CSGTTSGGARGELFF.

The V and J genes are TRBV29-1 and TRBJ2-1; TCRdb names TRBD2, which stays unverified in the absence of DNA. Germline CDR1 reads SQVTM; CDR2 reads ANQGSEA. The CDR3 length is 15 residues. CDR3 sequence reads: CSVDSRESSYNEQFF.

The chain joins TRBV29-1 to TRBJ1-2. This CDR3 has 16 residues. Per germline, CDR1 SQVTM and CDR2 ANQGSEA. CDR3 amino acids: CSVVYPSGGGLYGYTF.

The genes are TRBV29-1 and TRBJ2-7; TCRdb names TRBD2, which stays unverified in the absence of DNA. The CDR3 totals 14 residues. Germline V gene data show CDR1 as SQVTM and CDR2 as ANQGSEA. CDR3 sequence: CSALRTSGTWEQYF.

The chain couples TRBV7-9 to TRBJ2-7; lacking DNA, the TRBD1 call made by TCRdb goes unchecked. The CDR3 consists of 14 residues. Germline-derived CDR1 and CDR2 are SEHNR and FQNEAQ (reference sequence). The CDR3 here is CASSPRAGGYEQYF.

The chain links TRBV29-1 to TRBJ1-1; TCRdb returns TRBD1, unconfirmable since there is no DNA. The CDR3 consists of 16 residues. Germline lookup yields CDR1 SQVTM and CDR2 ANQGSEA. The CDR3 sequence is CSVVHTPPRANTEAFF.

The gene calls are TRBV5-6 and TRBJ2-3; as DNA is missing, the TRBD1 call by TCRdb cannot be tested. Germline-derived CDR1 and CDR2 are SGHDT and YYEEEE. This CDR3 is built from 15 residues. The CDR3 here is CASSLEGGRADTQYF.

The CDR3: CGARDARLDEQFF. The rearrangement links TRBV20-1 to TRBJ2-1; TCRdb proposes TRBD2, but this gene call is untestable without DNA. Per the germline V gene, CDR1 is DFQATT and CDR2 is SNEGSKA (reference sequence). This CDR3 has 13 residues.